One and the same sample provided the 9 T cell receptor beta chains below, sequenced in a study of somatic mutations in cytotoxic T cells in rheumatoid arthritis. The repertoire was sequenced with immunoSEQ multiplex PCR; TCRdb's copy has only in-frame clones and lacks some. The sample gives about 27,000 clones, just under 75% of which show up once; approximately 9.9% is in the top ten. Sample: CD8+ T cells sorted from blood. Source of these receptors: a woman aged 18-35 years in good health.

This chain joins TRBV5-1 and TRBJ2-1; no firm D call. Germline V lookup: CDR1 SGHRS, CDR2 YFSETQ. The CDR3 has 16 amino acids. V lost 2 bases, J lost 0 bases, and 12 bases lay in between. CDR3 region: CASSLKAPGSYNEQFF. The CDR3 DNA reads as TGCGCCAGCAGCTTAAAAGCCCCCGGCTCCTACAATGAGCAGTTCTTC.

This sequence joins TRBV7-9 and TRBJ2-2; D remains ambiguous. The CDR3 has 12 residues. Germline loops: CDR1 SEHNR, CDR2 FQNEAQ (reference sequence). V was pared by 1 base and J by 7 bases, with 4 bases between. Here the CDR3 DNA reads TGTGCCAGCAGCTTAGAGAGCGGGGAGCTGTTTTTT. Its protein is CASSLESGELFF.

The rearrangement uses TRBV30 and TRBJ2-3, with 7 nucleotides matching TRBD2. J lost 4 bases, V lost 5 bases, and 3 bases had no gene match. Germline CDR1 GTSNPN, CDR2 SVGIG (reference sequence). The CDR3 sequence is 12 residues long. The chain's CDR3 is CAWGGESDTQYF. The DNA for the CDR3 is TGTGCCTGGGGGGGGGAATCAGATACGCAGTATTTT.

The chain combines TRBV11-2 with TRBJ1-2, with D tentatively TRBD1 (5 bases). Germline V gene data show CDR1 as SGHAT and CDR2 as FQNNGV. The CDR3 loop spans 15 amino acids. Trimming removed 0 bases at V and 6 bases at J, with 14 bases between. The CDR3 region is CASSLEFGTYDGYTF. The CDR3 DNA reads as TGTGCCAGCAGCTTAGAATTTGGGACCTATGATGGCTACACCTTC.

This clone was counted only a few times. The rearrangement links TRBV5-5 to TRBJ1-1; D call uncertain. The CDR3 length is 13 residues. Germline CDR1 and CDR2: SGHKS and YYEKEE (reference sequence). V dropped 4 bases and J dropped 0 bases, with 7 bases sitting between them. The CDR3, as DNA: TGTGCCAGCAGCCTTGGCCTGAACACTGAAGCTTTCTTT. It codes for CASSLGLNTEAFF. The full variable domain, with the rest looked up from reference TRBV5-5 and TRBJ1-1, is DAGVTQSPTHLIKTRGQQVTLRCSPISGHKSVSWYQQVLGQGPQFIFQYYEKEERGRGNFPDRFSARQFPNYSSELNVNALLLGDSALYLCASSLGLNTEAFFGQGTRLTVV.

The V and J genes are TRBV7-2 and TRBJ1-1; D remains unclear. Germline CDR1 is SGHTA and CDR2 is FQGNSA. This CDR3 is 15 amino acids long. V lost 1 base to trimming and J lost 0 bases, with 9 bases between them. The CDR3 DNA sequence: TGTGCCAGCAGCTTAGTTGGTGGGGTGAACACTGAAGCTTTCTTT. This codes for CASSLVGGVNTEAFF.

V gene TRBV11-2 combines with J gene TRBJ2-7; D uncertain. This CDR3 comprises 11 residues. The germline gives CDR1 SGHAT, CDR2 FQNNGV. The V gene lost 4 bases and the J gene lost 7 bases, with 8 bases spanning the gap. CDR3 nucleotide sequence: TGTGCCAGCAGCTCTCCCTTAGAGCAGTACTTC. Translated, it gives CASSSPLEQYF.

This chain links TRBV28 with TRBJ2-1; TRBD2 matches 11 bases. This CDR3 spans 16 amino acids. CDR1 and CDR2 from the germline V gene are MDHEN and SYDVKM. V was clipped by 2 bases and J by 5 bases; unmatched bases: 5. The CDR3: CASSLVTSGTNNEQFF. The CDR3, as DNA: TGTGCCAGCAGTTTAGTGACTAGCGGGACGAACAATGAGCAGTTCTTC.

The rearrangement links TRBV6-5 to TRBJ1-2; a possible D gene is TRBD1 (5 bases). The CDR3 is 14 amino acids. Looked up from germline, CDR1 is MNHEY and CDR2 is SVGAGI. V was trimmed by 6 bases and J by 1 base, leaving 12 bases between them. The CDR3 sequence: CASRLDNLNYGYTF. For the CDR3, the DNA is TGTGCCAGCAGGCTGGACAACCTTAACTATGGCTACACCTTC.